The source of this T cell receptor beta chain is a study of CD8 T cells in ankylosing spondylitis. General study results and limits: Disease-linked clones reportedly showed significant enrichment in matched ankylosing spondylitis synovial fluid. Ankylosing spondylitis blood seemed to carry a telltale TCR beta motif made of under ten highly homologous variants.

The V end was cut by 6 bases, the J end by 3 bases, with 15 bases between. CDR3 length: 13 amino acids. Germline V CDR1 and CDR2: DFQATT, SNEGSKA (reference sequence). Generation of TCR beta libraries employed quantitative 5'-RACE incorporating molecular barcodes. One entry per CDR3 protein, called by TCRdb with MiXCR from the 5' RACE reads. The sample includes 100,000 to 150,000 distinct CDR3 sequences, around 8.5% of them seen just once. This clonotype was detected ten times or more. The antigen is unknown. Sequenced: blood, either unsorted or a sorted T cell fraction (not recorded which). The gene calls are TRBV20-1 and TRBJ2-7; D possibly corresponds to TRBD1 (7 bases). The sequence derives from a male donor with ankylosing spondylitis or in good health (not recorded which). This chain's CDR3 is CSAAGQKVYEQYF. CDR3 sequence (DNA): TGCAGTGCCGCGGGACAGAAAGTCTACGAGCAGTACTTC.